A selection of T cell receptor beta chains follows, all from one sample in a study of T cell clones after liver transplantation. Measured with immunoSEQ multiplex PCR; TCRdb has only the in-frame clones, and not every one. The sample holds around 100,000 clones, roughly four fifths seen once. The specimen was CD4+ T cells from blood, collected before liver transplant. The receptors shown here come from a human donor who received a liver transplant. Each CDR3 is given with its conserved first and last residue. Fields, in order: CDR3 DNA, CDR3 protein, J gene, V gene, clone size, D gene. A D gene is named only where the DNA matches it firmly. Size is omitted from some rows. Given values are once, few, many or a class for expanded clones.

cdr3_nt: TGTGCCAGCAGTCCCGGACAGGGGCACAATGAGCAGTTCTTC
cdr3_aa: CASSPGQGHNEQFF
j_call: TRBJ2-1
v_call: TRBV27
clone_size: NA
d_call: TRBD1

cdr3_nt: TGTGCCAGCAGCTCCCCGGGTAGGCTGTTTTTT
cdr3_aa: CASSSPGRLFF
j_call: TRBJ1-4
v_call: TRBV7-8
clone_size: NA
d_call: NA

cdr3_nt: TGCGCCAGCAGCCAAGGCGTTACTAACTATGGCTACACCTTC
cdr3_aa: CASSQGVTNYGYTF
j_call: TRBJ1-2
v_call: TRBV4-3
clone_size: NA
d_call: NA

cdr3_nt: TGTGCCAGCACCACTGACGACGGGAGATACAATGAGCAGTTCTTC
cdr3_aa: CASTTDDGRYNEQFF
j_call: TRBJ2-1
v_call: TRBV27
clone_size: NA
d_call: NA

cdr3_nt: TGCGCCAGCAGCCTCGAGCGGGGGGGCCACGAGCAGTACTTC
cdr3_aa: CASSLERGGHEQYF
j_call: TRBJ2-7
v_call: TRBV4-3
clone_size: NA
d_call: TRBD2

cdr3_nt: TGTGCCAGCAGCGGGGGTATCAGGTGGCCCGGGGAGCTGTTTTTT
cdr3_aa: CASSGGIRWPGELFF
j_call: TRBJ2-2
v_call: TRBV28
clone_size: NA
d_call: NA

cdr3_nt: TGTGCCAGCAGCTTAAGAGGGGCTTTCTTT
cdr3_aa: CASSLRGAFF
j_call: TRBJ1-1
v_call: TRBV7-2
clone_size: NA
d_call: NA

cdr3_nt: TGTGCCATCAGTGAGGACAGGGGGCTAGCATATGAGCAGTTCTTC
cdr3_aa: CAISEDRGLAYEQFF
j_call: TRBJ2-1
v_call: TRBV10-3
clone_size: NA
d_call: TRBD1

cdr3_nt: TGCGCCAGCAGCTTCAGCGGGAACTACGAGCAGTACTTC
cdr3_aa: CASSFSGNYEQYF
j_call: TRBJ2-7
v_call: TRBV5-1
clone_size: NA
d_call: TRBD2

cdr3_nt: TGTGCCAGCAGTTTAGTTATGGGAGTCTATGGCTACACCTTC
cdr3_aa: CASSLVMGVYGYTF
j_call: TRBJ1-2
v_call: TRBV28
clone_size: NA
d_call: NA

cdr3_nt: TGCGCCAGCAGCTTGGGGTCTACGACTAATGAAAAACTGTTTTTT
cdr3_aa: CASSLGSTTNEKLFF
j_call: TRBJ1-4
v_call: TRBV5-1
clone_size: NA
d_call: NA

cdr3_nt: TGTGCCAGCAGCGGGGTATCCTACGAGCAGTACTTC
cdr3_aa: CASSGVSYEQYF
j_call: TRBJ2-7
v_call: TRBV7-6
clone_size: NA
d_call: NA

cdr3_nt: TGTGCCAGCAGCTCGTACCAAGAGACCCAGTACTTC
cdr3_aa: CASSSYQETQYF
j_call: TRBJ2-5
v_call: TRBV7-8
clone_size: few
d_call: NA

cdr3_nt: TGCGCCAGCAGCCAAGGAGGGGTTGGCACAGATACGCAGTATTTT
cdr3_aa: CASSQGGVGTDTQYF
j_call: TRBJ2-3
v_call: TRBV5-1
clone_size: NA
d_call: NA

cdr3_nt: TGTGCCAGTAGGACTAGCGGGCGGAATGAGCAGTTCTTC
cdr3_aa: CASRTSGRNEQFF
j_call: TRBJ2-1
v_call: TRBV6-5
clone_size: NA
d_call: TRBD2

cdr3_nt: TGTGCCAGCAGCTCACAGCAGGGGTACGAGCAGTACTTC
cdr3_aa: CASSSQQGYEQYF
j_call: TRBJ2-7
v_call: TRBV11-2
clone_size: NA
d_call: NA

cdr3_nt: TGTGCCAGCAGCACTGGACAGGGGGTCTCAGATACGCAGTATTTT
cdr3_aa: CASSTGQGVSDTQYF
j_call: TRBJ2-3
v_call: TRBV5-6
clone_size: NA
d_call: TRBD1

cdr3_nt: TGCGCCAGCAGCCAAGAAAGGGGGCTTAGAAATTCACCCCTCCACTTT
cdr3_aa: CASSQERGLRNSPLHF
j_call: TRBJ1-6
v_call: TRBV4-3
clone_size: NA
d_call: TRBD1

cdr3_nt: TGTGCCAGCAGCTTGGGGACTAGCGGCAAAAACATTCAGTACTTC
cdr3_aa: CASSLGTSGKNIQYF
j_call: TRBJ2-4
v_call: TRBV5-4
clone_size: once
d_call: TRBD2

cdr3_nt: TGTGCCACCAGCAGAGAGGACCAGGGGCCAAACTATGGCTACACCTTC
cdr3_aa: CATSREDQGPNYGYTF
j_call: TRBJ1-2
v_call: TRBV15
clone_size: few
d_call: NA

cdr3_nt: TGTGCCAGCAGCTTAGCGCTATCACCCCTCCACTTT
cdr3_aa: CASSLALSPLHF
j_call: TRBJ1-6
v_call: TRBV7-9
clone_size: NA
d_call: NA

cdr3_nt: TGTGCCAGCAGCTTGGATACGGGACTAGCGGACTACGAGCAGTACTTC
cdr3_aa: CASSLDTGLADYEQYF
j_call: TRBJ2-7
v_call: TRBV5-4
clone_size: NA
d_call: TRBD2

cdr3_nt: TGCGCCAGCAGCCCGACTAGCGGGGGCAAGGATACGCAGTATTTT
cdr3_aa: CASSPTSGGKDTQYF
j_call: TRBJ2-3
v_call: TRBV5-1
clone_size: NA
d_call: TRBD2

cdr3_nt: TGCAGCGGGGGACAGAAGGGAGACGGCTACACCTTC
cdr3_aa: CSGGQKGDGYTF
j_call: TRBJ1-2
v_call: TRBV29-1
clone_size: NA
d_call: TRBD1

cdr3_nt: TGTGCCAGCAGCTCCTGGACAGGCCTCACCGGGGAGCTGTTTTTT
cdr3_aa: CASSSWTGLTGELFF
j_call: TRBJ2-2
v_call: TRBV7-2
clone_size: once
d_call: TRBD1